These T cell receptor beta chains were read from a single sample in a study of T and B cells in COVID-19 patients. TCRdb processed the multiplex PCR reads anew with MiXCR; each CDR3 protein has one entry. The sample includes 8,000 to 8,500 distinct CDR3 sequences, about 30% of them seen just once. Sequenced input: blood. These receptors all come from a human donor with active COVID-19. The CDR3 runs from the conserved cysteine through the conserved F or W. D genes are given only for firm matches. A clone size is listed for some rows: how often the clone was seen (once, few, many), or a class if it is expanded.

size: few
V: TRBV5-1
D: NA
length: 15
J: TRBJ2-2
DNA: TGCGCCAGCAGCTCCTCAGGGTTTAACACCGGGGAGCTGTTTTTT
CDR3: CASSSSGFNTGELFF

size: NA
V: TRBV12-3/TRBV12-4
D: NA
length: 12
J: TRBJ1-1
DNA: TGTGCCAGCAGTACAGGGTACACTGAAGCTTTCTTT
CDR3: CASSTGYTEAFF

size: medium-sized
V: TRBV6-1
D: TRBD2
length: 16
J: TRBJ2-3
DNA: TGTGCCAGCAGTGTCGAGCGGGGGTTGGGCACAGATACGCAGTATTTT
CDR3: CASSVERGLGTDTQYF

size: NA
V: TRBV10-3
D: TRBD1
length: 16
J: TRBJ1-1
DNA: TGTGCCATCAGTGCCGGGACAGGGGGCGTGAACACTGAAGCTTTCTTT
CDR3: CAISAGTGGVNTEAFF

size: NA
V: TRBV11-1
D: NA
length: 15
J: TRBJ1-2
DNA: TGTGCCAGCAGCATTCCGGGACAAGGAGGCCTCGGCTACACCTTC
CDR3: CASSIPGQGGLGYTF

size: NA
V: TRBV6-5
D: NA
length: 15
J: TRBJ2-3
DNA: TGTGCCAGCAGTTACTCGACACCGACGACAGATACGCAGTATTTT
CDR3: CASSYSTPTTDTQYF

size: NA
V: TRBV7-2
D: NA
length: 15
J: TRBJ2-2
DNA: TGTGCCAGCGGGACCCGATTTAGTGATACCGGGGAGCTGTTTTTT
CDR3: CASGTRFSDTGELFF

size: NA
V: TRBV29-1
D: TRBD2
length: 16
J: TRBJ2-1
DNA: TGCAGCGTTGATCAGGGACTAGCGGGGGGTTTCGATGAGCAGTTCTTC
CDR3: CSVDQGLAGGFDEQFF

size: NA
V: TRBV6-1
D: NA
length: 15
J: TRBJ1-1
DNA: TGTGCCAGCAGCGGACAGTACCGGGTGAGCACTGAAGCTTTCTTT
CDR3: CASSGQYRVSTEAFF

size: once
V: TRBV13
D: NA
length: 16
J: TRBJ2-3
DNA: TGTGCCAGCAGCTTGAGGGGCCTTAACCCCGGAGATACGCAGTATTTT
CDR3: CASSLRGLNPGDTQYF

size: medium-sized
V: TRBV19
D: NA
length: 15
J: TRBJ2-7
DNA: TGTGCCAGTAGTCCCCATAAAAACGACGCCTACGAGCAGTACTTC
CDR3: CASSPHKNDAYEQYF

size: few
V: TRBV13
D: TRBD1
length: 15
J: TRBJ1-1
DNA: TGTGCCAGCAGCCACGAAACAGGGGTGAACACTGAAGCTTTCTTT
CDR3: CASSHETGVNTEAFF

size: NA
V: TRBV7-2
D: NA
length: 15
J: TRBJ2-5
DNA: TGTGCCAGCAGCTTAGCTCTGATAAACCAAGAGACCCAGTACTTC
CDR3: CASSLALINQETQYF

size: few
V: TRBV5-6
D: NA
length: 15
J: TRBJ1-3
DNA: TGTGCCAGCACCAAGTGGGCCAGAGGTGGAAACACCATATATTTT
CDR3: CASTKWARGGNTIYF

size: NA
V: TRBV6-4
D: NA
length: 12
J: TRBJ2-1
DNA: TGTGCCAGCAGTGACAATTTCGGTGAGCAGTTCTTC
CDR3: CASSDNFGEQFF

size: NA
V: TRBV19
D: NA
length: 15
J: TRBJ2-1
DNA: TGTGCCAGTAGTAGAGGCGGGGGCCCCTACAATGAGCAGTTCTTC
CDR3: CASSRGGGPYNEQFF

size: NA
V: TRBV6-1
D: TRBD1
length: 15
J: TRBJ2-7
DNA: TGTGCCAGCAGTGAAGCGACAGGGGGCTGGTACGAGCAGTACTTC
CDR3: CASSEATGGWYEQYF

size: few
V: TRBV5-6
D: NA
length: 15
J: TRBJ2-4
DNA: TGTGCCAGCAGCGAAGGACTAAGGACCAAAAACATTCAGTACTTC
CDR3: CASSEGLRTKNIQYF

size: NA
V: TRBV19
D: TRBD1
length: 13
J: TRBJ2-1
DNA: TGTGCCAGCTGTCGACAGGGATACAATGAGCAGTTCTTC
CDR3: CASCRQGYNEQFF

size: NA
V: TRBV12-3/TRBV12-4
D: TRBD1
length: 14
J: TRBJ1-6
DNA: TGTGCCAGCAGTTTCTCGGGACAGCTTTCATTCCTCCACTTT
CDR3: CASSFSGQLSFLHF

size: once
V: TRBV5-4
D: NA
length: 17
J: TRBJ2-3
DNA: TGTGCCAGCAGCTTGCCCGGGACCGTGGGCGCGAGAGATACGCAGTATTTT
CDR3: CASSLPGTVGARDTQYF

size: medium-sized
V: TRBV13
D: NA
length: 18
J: TRBJ2-1
DNA: TGTGCCAGCAGCTTATCGCTAGCCGGATTCAGCTCCTACAATGAGCAGTTCTTC
CDR3: CASSLSLAGFSSYNEQFF

size: NA
V: TRBV5-4
D: TRBD1
length: 16
J: TRBJ1-1
DNA: TGTGCCAGCAGCTTCGGACAGGGATCGCCTTGGACTGAAGCTTTCTTT
CDR3: CASSFGQGSPWTEAFF

size: few
V: TRBV5-5
D: TRBD1
length: 16
J: TRBJ1-5
DNA: TGTGCCAGCAGCTTGGCTTCTGGGACAGTTAATCAGCCCCAGCATTTT
CDR3: CASSLASGTVNQPQHF

size: NA
V: TRBV5-1
D: TRBD1
length: 15
J: TRBJ1-2
DNA: TGCGCCAGCAGCGTTAGGACAGGACCGGCAGATGGCTACACCTTC
CDR3: CASSVRTGPADGYTF

size: NA
V: TRBV6-1
D: TRBD1
length: 15
J: TRBJ1-4
DNA: TGTGCCAGCAGTGGACGACAGGGCGGGGTGGAAAAACTGTTTTTT
CDR3: CASSGRQGGVEKLFF

size: NA
V: TRBV6-5
D: NA
length: 16
J: TRBJ2-1
DNA: TGTGCCAGCAGCCCGGAAAGGGGGTCCCGGAACAATGAGCAGTTCTTC
CDR3: CASSPERGSRNNEQFF

size: few
V: TRBV19
D: NA
length: 13
J: TRBJ1-5
DNA: TGTGCCAGTAGTATAGAAGGGACCCCGCCCCAGCATTTT
CDR3: CASSIEGTPPQHF

size: few
V: TRBV6-6
D: TRBD2
length: 16
J: TRBJ2-5
DNA: TGTGCCAGCAGTTACGGTATCGGGGGGGCGTCGGAGACCCAGTACTTC
CDR3: CASSYGIGGASETQYF

size: few
V: TRBV19
D: TRBD1
length: 15
J: TRBJ1-1
DNA: TGTGCCAGTAGTATAGGGGGACAGGCACTGACTGAAGCTTTCTTT
CDR3: CASSIGGQALTEAFF

size: medium-sized
V: TRBV11-1
D: TRBD2
length: 17
J: TRBJ2-2
DNA: TGTGCCAGCAGCTCGCCTCGGGGGGGCAAGAACACCGGGGAGCTGTTTTTT
CDR3: CASSSPRGGKNTGELFF

size: few
V: TRBV6-1
D: TRBD1
length: 17
J: TRBJ1-1
DNA: TGTGCCAGCAGTGAGACGAGACCGGGACAGGGAAACACTGAAGCTTTCTTT
CDR3: CASSETRPGQGNTEAFF

size: NA
V: TRBV5-6
D: TRBD2
length: 16
J: TRBJ2-3
DNA: TGTGCCAGCAGCCTGATAGCGGGGGCCCTCACAGATACGCAGTATTTT
CDR3: CASSLIAGALTDTQYF

size: medium-sized
V: TRBV6-2/TRBV6-3
D: NA
length: 16
J: TRBJ2-7
DNA: TGTGCCAGCAGTTACTCCCCCGGTGGGTGGGTAGACGAGCAGTACTTC
CDR3: CASSYSPGGWVDEQYF

size: medium-sized
V: TRBV5-6
D: TRBD2
length: 14
J: TRBJ2-3
DNA: TGTGCCAGCAGCTGGACTAGCGCCACAGATACGCAGTATTTT
CDR3: CASSWTSATDTQYF

size: NA
V: TRBV20-1
D: NA
length: 15
J: TRBJ1-5
DNA: TGCAGTGCTATGAGACAGCCATATAGCAATCAGCCCCAGCATTTT
CDR3: CSAMRQPYSNQPQHF

size: NA
V: TRBV6-5
D: NA
length: 14
J: TRBJ1-2
DNA: TGTGCCAGCATATCCAGGGGCGGTCCCTATGGCTACACCTTC
CDR3: CASISRGGPYGYTF

size: medium-sized
V: TRBV5-5
D: TRBD1
length: 15
J: TRBJ2-5
DNA: TGTGCCAGCAGCTTGGGACAGGGGGCCCTTGAGACCCAGTACTTC
CDR3: CASSLGQGALETQYF

size: NA
V: TRBV13
D: TRBD2
length: 18
J: TRBJ2-3
DNA: TGTGCCAGCAGCTCCTGGGAGCTGAGCGGGGGACACACAGATACGCAGTATTTT
CDR3: CASSSWELSGGHTDTQYF

size: medium-sized
V: TRBV27
D: TRBD1
length: 15
J: TRBJ1-1
DNA: TGTGCCAGCAGTTTACGGACAGGGACTAACACTGAAGCTTTCTTT
CDR3: CASSLRTGTNTEAFF

size: NA
V: TRBV19
D: NA
length: 14
J: TRBJ2-5
DNA: TGTGCCAGCAGCCTCGCTCAGATCGAAGAGACCCAGTACTTC
CDR3: CASSLAQIEETQYF